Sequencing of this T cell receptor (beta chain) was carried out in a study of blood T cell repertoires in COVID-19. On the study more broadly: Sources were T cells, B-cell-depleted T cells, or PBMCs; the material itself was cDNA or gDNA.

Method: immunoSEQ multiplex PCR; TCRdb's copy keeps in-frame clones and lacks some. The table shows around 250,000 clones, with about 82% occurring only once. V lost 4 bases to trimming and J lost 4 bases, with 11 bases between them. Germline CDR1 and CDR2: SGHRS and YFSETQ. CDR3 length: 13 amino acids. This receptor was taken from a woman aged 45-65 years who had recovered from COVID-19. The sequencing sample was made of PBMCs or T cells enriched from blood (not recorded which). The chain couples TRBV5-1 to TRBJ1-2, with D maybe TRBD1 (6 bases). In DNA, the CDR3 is TGCGCCAGCAGCAAGGACAGTCGCTATGGCTACACCTTC. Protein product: CASSKDSRYGYTF.